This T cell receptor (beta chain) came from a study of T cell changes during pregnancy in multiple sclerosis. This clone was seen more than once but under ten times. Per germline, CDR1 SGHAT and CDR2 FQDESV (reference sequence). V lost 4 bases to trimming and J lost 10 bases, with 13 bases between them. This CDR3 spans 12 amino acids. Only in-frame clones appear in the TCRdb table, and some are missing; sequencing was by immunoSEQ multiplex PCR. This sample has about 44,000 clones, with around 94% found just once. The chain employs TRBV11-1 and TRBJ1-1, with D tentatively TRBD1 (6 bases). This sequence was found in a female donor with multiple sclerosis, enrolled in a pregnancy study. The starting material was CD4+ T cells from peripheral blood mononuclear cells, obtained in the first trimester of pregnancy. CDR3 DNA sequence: TGTGCCAGCAGCTCGCAGGGGCTGGGAGCTTTCTTT. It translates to CASSSQGLGAFF.